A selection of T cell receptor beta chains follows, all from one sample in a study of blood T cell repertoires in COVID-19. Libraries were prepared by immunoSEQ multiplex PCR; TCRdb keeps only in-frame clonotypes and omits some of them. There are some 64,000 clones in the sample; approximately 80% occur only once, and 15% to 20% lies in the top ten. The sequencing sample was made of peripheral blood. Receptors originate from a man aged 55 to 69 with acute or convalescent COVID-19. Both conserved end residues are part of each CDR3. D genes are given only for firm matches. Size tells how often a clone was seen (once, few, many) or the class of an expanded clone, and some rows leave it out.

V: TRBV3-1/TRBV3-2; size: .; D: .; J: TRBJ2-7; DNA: TGTGCCAGCAGCCAGACCGGGACAAGTTACGAGCAGTACTTC; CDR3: CASSQTGTSYEQYF
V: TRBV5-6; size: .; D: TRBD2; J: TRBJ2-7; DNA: TGTGCCAGCAGCGTGACAACGACTAGCGGGAGTATCGAGCAGTACTTC; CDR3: CASSVTTTSGSIEQYF
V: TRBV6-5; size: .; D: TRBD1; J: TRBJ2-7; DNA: TGTGCCAGCAGACGAAACAGGGGCGAGCAGTACTTC; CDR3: CASRRNRGEQYF
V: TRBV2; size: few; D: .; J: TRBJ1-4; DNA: TGTGCCAGCAACGTCGAGCCTGAAGGCAGGGAAAAACTGTTTTTT; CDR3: CASNVEPEGREKLFF
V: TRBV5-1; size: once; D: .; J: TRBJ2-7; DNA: TGCGCCAGCAGCTTGGGGCCCGCAGGGGGGAGTTACGAGCAGTACTTC; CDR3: CASSLGPAGGSYEQYF
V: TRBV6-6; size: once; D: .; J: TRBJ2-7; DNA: TGTGCCAGCAGCCAAGGTCCAGGGGACTACGAGCAGTACTTC; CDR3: CASSQGPGDYEQYF
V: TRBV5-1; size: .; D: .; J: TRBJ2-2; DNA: TGCGCCAGCAGCCCGCCCACAGGGATCCCCGGGGAGCTGTTTTTT; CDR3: CASSPPTGIPGELFF
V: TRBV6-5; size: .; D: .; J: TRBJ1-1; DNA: TGTGCCAGCAGTACCCCCTCTAGAACCCTCCTGCAGGCTTTCTTT; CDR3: CASSTPSRTLLQAFF
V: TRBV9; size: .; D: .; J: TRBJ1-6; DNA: TGTGCCAGCAGCGCCTGGCCCAATTCACCCCTCCACTTT; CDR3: CASSAWPNSPLHF
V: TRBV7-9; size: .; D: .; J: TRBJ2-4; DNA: TGTGCCAGCAGCTTAGCGGGAGCTAACATTCAGTACTTC; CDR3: CASSLAGANIQYF
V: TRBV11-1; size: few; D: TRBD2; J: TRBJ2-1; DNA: TGTGCCAGCAGCTTAGTGCGACTAGCGACCTACAATGAGCAGTTCTTC; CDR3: CASSLVRLATYNEQFF
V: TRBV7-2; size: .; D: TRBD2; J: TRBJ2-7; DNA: TGTGCCAGCAGCTTAATGCTAGCGGGAGGAGGAGAGCAGTACTTC; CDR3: CASSLMLAGGGEQYF
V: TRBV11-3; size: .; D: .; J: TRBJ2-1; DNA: TGTGCCAGCAGCTTCCAACTAGTGGGCACTCATGAGCAGTTCTTC; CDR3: CASSFQLVGTHEQFF
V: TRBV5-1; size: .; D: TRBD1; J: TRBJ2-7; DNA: TGCGCCAGCAGCCCGGGACAGGGGGTGTGGTACGAGCAGTACTTC; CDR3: CASSPGQGVWYEQYF
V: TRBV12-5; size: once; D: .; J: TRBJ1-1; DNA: TGTGCTAGTGGTTTACAGGAGAACACTGAAGCTTTCTTT; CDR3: CASGLQENTEAFF
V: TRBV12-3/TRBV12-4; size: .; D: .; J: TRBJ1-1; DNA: TGTGCCAGCAGCGAAAACGGGAACACTGAAGCTTTCTTT; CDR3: CASSENGNTEAFF
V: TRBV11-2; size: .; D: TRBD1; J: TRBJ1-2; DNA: TGTGCCAGCAGCTCCCGGGACAGGGCCGTCTATGGCTACACCTTC; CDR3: CASSSRDRAVYGYTF
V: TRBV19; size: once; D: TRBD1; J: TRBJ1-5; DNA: TGTGCCAGTAGTCCGCGACAGGGAGGAAAGTATCAGCCCCAGCATTTT; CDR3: CASSPRQGGKYQPQHF
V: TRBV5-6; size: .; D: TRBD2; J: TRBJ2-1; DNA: TGTGCCAGCAGCTTGTTGTCGGCGGGAGGGTTATACAATGAGCAGTTCTTC; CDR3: CASSLLSAGGLYNEQFF
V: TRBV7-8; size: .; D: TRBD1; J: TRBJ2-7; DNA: TGTGCCAGCAGTACCCGGACAGGGGGCTACGAGCAGTACTTC; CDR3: CASSTRTGGYEQYF
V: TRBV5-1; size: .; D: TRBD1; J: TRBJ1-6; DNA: TGCGCCAGCAGCGAAGGACAGGGTGGCAATTCACCCCTCCACTTT; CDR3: CASSEGQGGNSPLHF
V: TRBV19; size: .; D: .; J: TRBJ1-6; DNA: TGTGCCAGTAGTACTTCGAGGGATTCACCCCTCCACTTT; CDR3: CASSTSRDSPLHF
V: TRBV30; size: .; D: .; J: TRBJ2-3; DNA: TGTGCCTGGAGTGTTCCGGCGGGCCAAACAGATACGCAGTATTTT; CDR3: CAWSVPAGQTDTQYF
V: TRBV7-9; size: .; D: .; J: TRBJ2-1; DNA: TGTGCCAGCACCCTAGGGCAGGGGACAAAGGGGCAGTTCTTC; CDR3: CASTLGQGTKGQFF
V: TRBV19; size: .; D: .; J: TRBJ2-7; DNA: TGTGCCAGTAGCCCCAGCGGGTATGGCGAGCAGTACTTC; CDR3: CASSPSGYGEQYF
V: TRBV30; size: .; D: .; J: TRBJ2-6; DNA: TGTGCCTGGAGTTCTAGGAAGCCGTCTGGGGCCAACGTCCTGACTTTC; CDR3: CAWSSRKPSGANVLTF
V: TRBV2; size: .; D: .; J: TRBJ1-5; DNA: TGTGCCAGCAGTGGCGGCCAGCAAAACAATCAGCCCCAGCATTTT; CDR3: CASSGGQQNNQPQHF
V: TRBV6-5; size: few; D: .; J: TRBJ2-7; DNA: TGTGCCAGCAGTCCCTTGGGGAGCGGGGAGCAGTACTTC; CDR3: CASSPLGSGEQYF
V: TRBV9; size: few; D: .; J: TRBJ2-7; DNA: TGTGCCAGCAGCGTAGGGGCGTACACCTACGAGCAGTACTTC; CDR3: CASSVGAYTYEQYF
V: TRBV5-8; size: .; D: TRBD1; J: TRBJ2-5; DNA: TGTGCCAGCAGCTCAGGGGGCAGTGGGCAAGAGACCCAGTACTTC; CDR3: CASSSGGSGQETQYF
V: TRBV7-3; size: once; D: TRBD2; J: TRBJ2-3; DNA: TGTGCCAGCAGCTTAGGGTCTAGCGGGCCAGATACGCAGTATTTT; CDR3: CASSLGSSGPDTQYF
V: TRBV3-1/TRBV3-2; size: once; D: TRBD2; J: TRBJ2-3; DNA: TGTGCCAGCAGCCAAGGGGGAGCGGGAGGGCCCTGGGATACGCAGTATTTT; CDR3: CASSQGGAGGPWDTQYF
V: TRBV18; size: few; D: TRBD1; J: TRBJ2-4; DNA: TGTGCCAGCTCACCTTATCGCGAGGGGGCCTCCAAAAACATTCAGTACTTC; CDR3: CASSPYREGASKNIQYF
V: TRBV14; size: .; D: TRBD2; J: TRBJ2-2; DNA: TGTGCCAGCAGCTTCCTAGCGGGAGAGACCGGGGAGCTGTTTTTT; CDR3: CASSFLAGETGELFF
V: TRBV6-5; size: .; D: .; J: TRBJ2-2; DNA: TGTGCCAGCACAGAAAATAAGATGGAGCTGTTTTTT; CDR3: CASTENKMELFF
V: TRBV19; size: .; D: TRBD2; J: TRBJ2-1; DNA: TGTGCCAGTAGTAATCAGGGAGGGTCTTACAATGAGCAGTTCTTC; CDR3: CASSNQGGSYNEQFF
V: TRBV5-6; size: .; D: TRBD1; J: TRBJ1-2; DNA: TGTGCCAGCAGCTATCAGGACAGGGGGCACTATGGCTACACCTTC; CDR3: CASSYQDRGHYGYTF
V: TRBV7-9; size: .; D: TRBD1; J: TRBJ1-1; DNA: TGTGCCAGCGGGCGGGGTCCAACAGGGGGGAACACTGAAGCTTTCTTT; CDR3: CASGRGPTGGNTEAFF
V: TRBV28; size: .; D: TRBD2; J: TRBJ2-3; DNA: TGTGCCAGCAGTTTAGGGGGGGCAGATACGCAGTATTTT; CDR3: CASSLGGADTQYF
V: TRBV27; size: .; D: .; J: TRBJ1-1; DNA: TGTGCCAGCACTCCTCGGGGGAACACTGAAGCTTTCTTT; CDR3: CASTPRGNTEAFF
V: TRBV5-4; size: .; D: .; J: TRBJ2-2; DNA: TGTGCCAGCAGCTTGGCCAGGGGGGCGAACACCGGGGAGCTGTTTTTT; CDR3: CASSLARGANTGELFF
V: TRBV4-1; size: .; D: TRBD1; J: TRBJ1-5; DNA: TGCGCCAGCAGCCAAGAGGGACAGGGAGTGGATCAGCCCCAGCATTTT; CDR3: CASSQEGQGVDQPQHF
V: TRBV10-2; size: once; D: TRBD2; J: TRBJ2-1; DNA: TGCGCCAGCAGTGCAGCAGCGGGGCGTTCCTACAATGAGCAGTTCTTC; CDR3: CASSAAAGRSYNEQFF
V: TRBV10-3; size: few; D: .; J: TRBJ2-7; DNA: TGTGCCACCACAGGGTATGACAACGAGCAGTACTTC; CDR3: CATTGYDNEQYF
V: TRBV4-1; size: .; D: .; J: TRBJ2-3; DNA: TGCGCCAGCAGCCAAGATAGGGCAGGGAGGTCAGATACGCAGTATTTT; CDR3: CASSQDRAGRSDTQYF
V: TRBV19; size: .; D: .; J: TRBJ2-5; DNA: TGTGCCAGTAGTATGGGGCCTGAGACCCAGTACTTC; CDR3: CASSMGPETQYF